A single T cell receptor (beta chain) is shown here with its context. Via MiXCR, TCRdb re-called the 5' RACE reads, giving one row per CDR3 protein. The sample lists about 470,000 distinct CDR3 sequences, 20% to 25% occurring once. This entry belongs to a study of identical twins. These records were also assigned to another study, of T cells expressing NK-cell markers. That work contributes: Sorted T-cell subsets CD3+CD56+NKG2C+, CD3+CD56+NKG2C- and CD3+CD56-NKG2C+ were TCR beta-sequenced. Leadership of the CD3+CD56-NKG2C+ fraction also belonged to these clonotypes in a handful of donors.

The TCR originated in a woman between 18 and 29 years old in good health. Specimen: CD4+ T cells sorted from blood.

Here the CDR3 DNA reads TGCAGCGTTAGGTTCGGCCAGGGGGGGACAGATACGCAGTATTTT. As protein: CSVRFGQGGTDTQYF. The chain has TRBV29-1 and TRBJ2-3; D may correspond to TRBD1 or TRBD2 (7 bases each). This CDR3 spans 15 amino acids. Trimming stripped 5 bases from V and 3 bases from J, with 18 bases between. Germline CDR1 SQVTM, CDR2 ANQGSEA.